This is a list of T cell receptor beta chains from one sample in a study of molecular identifiers for immune sequencing clone quantification. A single record per CDR3 protein comes from TCRdb applying MiXCR to the PCR reads. The sample lists over 90,000 distinct CDR3 sequences; 30% to 35% were seen once. The sequencing sample was made of naive CD8+ T cells from blood, with Jurkat cell RNA spiked in. Receptors were obtained from a human donor in good health. Some libraries in this study had Jurkat cell RNA spiked in. Both conserved end residues are part of each CDR3. Each record gives: CDR3 length, V gene, D gene, clone size, CDR3 protein. D genes are given only for firm matches. Clone sizes are given selectively: once, few, many, or a class where the clone is expanded.

>15|TRBV28|TRBD1|.
CASSTGQGTVDTRYF
>15|TRBV28|.|.
CASGSLWGSAGELFF
>15|TRBV27|TRBD2|.
CASSSERGVTDTQYF
>16|TRBV28|.|few
CASSFVGRWEIDTQYF
>13|TRBV5-5|.|many
CASSLVINQPQHF
>15|TRBV12-3/TRBV12-4|TRBD1|few
CASSLEDRGGQPQHF
>14|TRBV28|TRBD1|.
CASQGQGLQETQYF
>16|TRBV20-1|.|.
CRAQPRDPEGLETQYF
>14|TRBV27|.|few
CASSSRDNNQPQHF
>13|TRBV6-5|.|.
CASSPVNQEPQSF
>14|TRBV9|.|.
CASSEQGITDTQYF
>15|TRBV4-3|.|many
CASSQDLIWDNEQFF
>16|TRBV7-2|TRBD2|.
CASSYRTSGIYNEQSF
>17|TRBV28|.|.
CASSLARVAASYNERFF
>14|TRBV7-6|TRBD2|.
CASSLKAGGYEQYF
>16|TRBV28|TRBD2|many
CASSSPGLAVTDTQYF
>13|TRBV19|.|many
CASSSPLEGPQHF
>16|TRBV28|TRBD1|few
CASSFVDRAINEKLFF
>13|TRBV29-1|.|few
CSVAGSNTGELIF
>14|TRBV28|TRBD1|.
CAIAARQGSYEQYF
>11|TRBV3-1|.|few
CASTNTGELFF
>14|TRBV20-1|TRBD1|.
CSVQGAGQVGEAFF
>12|TRBV28|TRBD1|few
CASSDREQTQYF
>16|TRBV14|TRBD1|few
CASSQSFGTGVYEQYF
>15|TRBV6-5|.|.
CASSFLRGDDGELVF
>16|TRBV7-9|TRBD2|few
CASSHPTSGVNYEQFF
>13|TRBV29-1|.|few
CSVEEGRGNEQFF
>15|TRBV29-1|TRBD2|few
CSVGNSGRGTDTQYF
>14|TRBV10-3|.|.
CAIRESGPDSPLHF
>17|TRBV29-1|TRBD2|many
CSVEDPSGRGGGYEQYF
>13|TRBV28|.|few
CASSPTPGPEAFF
>12|TRBV2|.|.
CAKEGRAGELFF
>16|TRBV13|TRBD2|few
CASSLSLAGGGETQYF
>14|TRBV9|TRBD1|few
CASQGQGTAETQYF
>16|TRBV3-1|.|few
CASSQRGLAVTETQYF
>15|TRBV12-3/TRBV12-4|TRBD1|many
CASSLDRGRVQPQHF
>15|TRBV5-4|.|.
CASSLDRDTYQPQHF
>18|TRBV28|TRBD1|.
CASSSRTGALLAKSIQYF
>11|TRBV20-1|.|.
CSARVAYEQNF
>12|TRBV29-1|.|.
CSSGGPSREQYF
>15|TRBV29-1|TRBD1|.
CSVEGDSSSYNEQFF
>13|TRBV4-1|.|many
CASRRTVNTEAFF
>16|TRBV9|.|.
CASSVPADAPQETQYF
>13|TRBV6-2/TRBV6-3|TRBD1|.
CASCDRGLQPQQF